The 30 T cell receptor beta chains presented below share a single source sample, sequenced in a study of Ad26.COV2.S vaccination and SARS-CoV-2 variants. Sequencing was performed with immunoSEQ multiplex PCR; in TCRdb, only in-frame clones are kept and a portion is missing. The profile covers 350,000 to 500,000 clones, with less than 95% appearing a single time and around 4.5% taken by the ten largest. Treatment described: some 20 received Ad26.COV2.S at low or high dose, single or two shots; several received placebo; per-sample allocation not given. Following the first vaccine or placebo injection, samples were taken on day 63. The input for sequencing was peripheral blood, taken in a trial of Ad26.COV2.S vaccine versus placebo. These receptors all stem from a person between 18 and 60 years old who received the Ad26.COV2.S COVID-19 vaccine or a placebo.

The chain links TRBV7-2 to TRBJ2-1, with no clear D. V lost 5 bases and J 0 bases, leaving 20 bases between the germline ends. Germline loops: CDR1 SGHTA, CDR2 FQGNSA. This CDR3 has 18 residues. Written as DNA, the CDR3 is TGTGCCAGCAGCCTTCTGGGCCCACAAGCATACTCCTACAATGAGCAGTTCTTC. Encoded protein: CASSLLGPQAYSYNEQFF.

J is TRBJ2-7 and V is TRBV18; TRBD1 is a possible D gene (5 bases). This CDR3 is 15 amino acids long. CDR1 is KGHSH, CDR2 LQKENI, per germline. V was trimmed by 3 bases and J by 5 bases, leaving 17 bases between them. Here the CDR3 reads CASSPYVGPVDEQYF. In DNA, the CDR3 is TGTGCCAGCTCACCTTACGTGGGGCCTGTCGACGAGCAGTACTTC.

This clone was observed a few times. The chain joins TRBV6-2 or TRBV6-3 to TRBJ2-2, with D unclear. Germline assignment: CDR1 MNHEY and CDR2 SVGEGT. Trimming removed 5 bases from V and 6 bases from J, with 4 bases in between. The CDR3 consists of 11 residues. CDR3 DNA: TGTGCCAGCAGTCAGTCCGGGGAGCTGTTTTTT. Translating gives CASSQSGELFF.

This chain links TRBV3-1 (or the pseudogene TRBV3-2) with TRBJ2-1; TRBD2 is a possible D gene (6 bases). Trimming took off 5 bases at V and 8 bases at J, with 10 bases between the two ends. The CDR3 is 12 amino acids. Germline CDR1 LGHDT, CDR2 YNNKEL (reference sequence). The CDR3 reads CASSSGGDEQFF. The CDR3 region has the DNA TGTGCCAGCAGCTCAGGAGGGGATGAGCAGTTCTTC.

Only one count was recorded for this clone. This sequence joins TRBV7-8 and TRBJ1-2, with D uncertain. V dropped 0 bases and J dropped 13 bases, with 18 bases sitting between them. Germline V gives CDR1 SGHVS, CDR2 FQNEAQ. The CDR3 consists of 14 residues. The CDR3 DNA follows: TGTGCCAGCAGCTTAGCGCGGATAGATGGATGGTTCACCTTC. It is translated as CASSLARIDGWFTF.

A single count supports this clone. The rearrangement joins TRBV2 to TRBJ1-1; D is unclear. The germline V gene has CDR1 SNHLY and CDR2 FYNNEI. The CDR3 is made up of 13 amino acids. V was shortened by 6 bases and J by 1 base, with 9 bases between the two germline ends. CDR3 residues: CASSGEQNTEAFF. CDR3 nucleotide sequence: TGTGCCAGCAGCGGGGAGCAGAACACTGAAGCTTTCTTT.

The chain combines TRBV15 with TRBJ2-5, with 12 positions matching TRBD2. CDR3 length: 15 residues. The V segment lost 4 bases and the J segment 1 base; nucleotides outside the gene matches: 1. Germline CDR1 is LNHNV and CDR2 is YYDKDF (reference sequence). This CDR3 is CATSKTSGSQETQYF. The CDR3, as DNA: TGTGCCACCAGCAAGACTAGCGGGAGCCAAGAGACCCAGTACTTC.

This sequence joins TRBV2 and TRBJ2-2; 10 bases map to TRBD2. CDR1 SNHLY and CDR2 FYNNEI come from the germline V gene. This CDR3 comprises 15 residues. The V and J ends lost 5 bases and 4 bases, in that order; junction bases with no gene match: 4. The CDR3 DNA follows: TGTGCCAGCAGTTATAGCGGGAGGCCCACCGGGGAGCTGTTTTTT. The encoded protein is CASSYSGRPTGELFF. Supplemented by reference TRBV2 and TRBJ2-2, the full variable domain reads EPEVTQTPSHQVTQMGQEVILRCVPISNHLYFYWYRQILGQKVEFLVSFYNNEISEKSEIFDDQFSVERPDGSNFTLKIRSTKLEDSAMYFCASSYSGRPTGELFFGEGSRLTVL.

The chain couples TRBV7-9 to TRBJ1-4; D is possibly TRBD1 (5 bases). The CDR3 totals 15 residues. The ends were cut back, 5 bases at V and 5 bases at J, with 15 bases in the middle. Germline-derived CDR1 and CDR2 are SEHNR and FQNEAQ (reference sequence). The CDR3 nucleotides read TGTGCCAGCAGCCCCGGGGTAGGGGAAAATGAAAAACTGTTTTTT. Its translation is CASSPGVGENEKLFF.

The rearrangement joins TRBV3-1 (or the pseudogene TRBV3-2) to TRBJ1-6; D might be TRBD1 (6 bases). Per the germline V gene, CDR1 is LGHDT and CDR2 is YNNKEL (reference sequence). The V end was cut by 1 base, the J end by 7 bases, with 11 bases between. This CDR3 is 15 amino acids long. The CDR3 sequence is CASSQVRGGNSPLHF. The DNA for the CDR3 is TGTGCCAGCAGCCAAGTCAGGGGCGGCAATTCACCCCTCCACTTT.

The CDR3 is CASSLGSQPQETQYF. The CDR3 DNA is TGTGCCAGCAGCTTAGGCAGCCAGCCACAAGAGACCCAGTACTTC. V and J are TRBV7-9 and TRBJ2-5; the D is unclear. This CDR3 is 15 amino acids long. The V and J ends lost 1 base and 2 bases respectively, with 11 bases between them. In germline, CDR1 is SEHNR, CDR2 FQNEAQ (reference sequence). The full variable domain, rest sourced from reference TRBV7-9 and TRBJ2-5, is DTGVSQNPRHKITKRGQNVTFRCDPISEHNRLYWYRQTLGQGPEFLTYFQNEAQLEKSRLLSDRFSAERPKGSFSTLEIQRTEQGDSAMYLCASSLGSQPQETQYFGPGTRLLVL.

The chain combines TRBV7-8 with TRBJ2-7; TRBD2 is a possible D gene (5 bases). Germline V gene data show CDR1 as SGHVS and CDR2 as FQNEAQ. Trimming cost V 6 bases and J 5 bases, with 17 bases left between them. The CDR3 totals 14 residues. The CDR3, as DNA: TGTGCCAGCAGTCACGACACGCGGGTGGACGAGCAGTACTTC. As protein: CASSHDTRVDEQYF. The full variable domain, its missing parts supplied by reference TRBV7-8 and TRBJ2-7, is GAGVSQSPRYKVAKRGQDVALRCDPISGHVSLFWYQQALGQGPEFLTYFQNEAQLDKSGLPSDRFFAERPEGSVSTLKIQRTQQEDSAVYLCASSHDTRVDEQYFGPGTRLTVT.

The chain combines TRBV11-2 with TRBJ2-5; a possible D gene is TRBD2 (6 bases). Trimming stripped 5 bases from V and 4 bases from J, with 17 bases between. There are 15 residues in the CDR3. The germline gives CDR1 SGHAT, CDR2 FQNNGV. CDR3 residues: CASSALTDYTETQYF. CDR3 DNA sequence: TGTGCCAGCAGCGCCCTTACGGACTACACAGAGACCCAGTACTTC. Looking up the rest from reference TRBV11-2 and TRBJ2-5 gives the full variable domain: EAGVAQSPRYKIIEKRQSVAFWCNPISGHATLYWYQQILGQGPKLLIQFQNNGVVDDSQLPKDRFSAERLKGVDSTLKIQPAKLEDSAVYLCASSALTDYTETQYFGPGTRLLVL.

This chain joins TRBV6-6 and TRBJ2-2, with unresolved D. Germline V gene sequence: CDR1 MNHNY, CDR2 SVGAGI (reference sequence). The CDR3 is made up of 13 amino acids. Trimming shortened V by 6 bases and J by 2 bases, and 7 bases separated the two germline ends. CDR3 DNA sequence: TGTGCCAGCAGCCGAGGAAACACCGGGGAGCTGTTTTTT. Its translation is CASSRGNTGELFF.

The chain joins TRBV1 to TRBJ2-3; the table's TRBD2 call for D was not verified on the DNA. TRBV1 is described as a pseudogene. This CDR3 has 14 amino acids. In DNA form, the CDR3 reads TGCACCAGCAGCCTAGCGGGCCGCACAGATACGCAGTATTTT. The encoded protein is CTSSLAGRTDTQYF.

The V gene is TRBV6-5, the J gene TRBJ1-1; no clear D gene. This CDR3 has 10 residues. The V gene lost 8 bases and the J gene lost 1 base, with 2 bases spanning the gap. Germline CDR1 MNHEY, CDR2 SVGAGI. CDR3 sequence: CASGNTEAFF. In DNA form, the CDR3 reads TGTGCCAGCGGGAACACTGAAGCTTTCTTT.

The CDR3, as DNA: TGTGCCAGCAGCCTCATGGGACTGGGGGGTCGTACGCAGTATTTT. Its translation is CASSLMGLGGRTQYF. This rearrangement joins TRBV5-6 to TRBJ2-3; D is possibly TRBD2 (6 bases). The CDR3 is made up of 15 amino acids. Germline V gives CDR1 SGHDT, CDR2 YYEEEE. Trimming pared 4 bases from V and 8 bases from J, leaving 20 bases between.

CDR3 protein: CASSLAGGDEQFF. The CDR3 DNA reads TGTGCCAGCAGCTTAGCGGGAGGTGACGAGCAGTTCTTC. The rearrangement joins TRBV11-3 to TRBJ2-1, with TRBD2 matching 7 bases. This CDR3 has 13 amino acids. Per the germline V gene, CDR1 is SGHNT and CDR2 is YENEEA. The trim removed 1 base at V and 10 bases at J, leaving 4 bases unmatched.

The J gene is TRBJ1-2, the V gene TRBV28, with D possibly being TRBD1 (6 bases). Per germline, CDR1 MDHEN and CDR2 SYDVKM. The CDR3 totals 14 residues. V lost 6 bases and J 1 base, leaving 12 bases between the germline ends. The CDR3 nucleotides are TGTGCCAGCAGGCTCTCAGGGGATAACTATGGCTACACCTTC. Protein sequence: CASRLSGDNYGYTF.

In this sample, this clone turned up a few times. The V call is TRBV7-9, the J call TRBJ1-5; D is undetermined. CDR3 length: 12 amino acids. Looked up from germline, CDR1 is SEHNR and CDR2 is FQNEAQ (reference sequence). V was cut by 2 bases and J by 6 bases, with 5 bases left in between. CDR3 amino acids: CASSLTSQPQHF. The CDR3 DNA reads TGTGCCAGCAGCTTAACTTCTCAGCCCCAGCATTTT.

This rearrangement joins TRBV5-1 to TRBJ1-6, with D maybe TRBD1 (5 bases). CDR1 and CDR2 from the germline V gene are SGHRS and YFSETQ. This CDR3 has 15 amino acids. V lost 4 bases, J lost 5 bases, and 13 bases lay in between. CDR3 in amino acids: CASSRLGTDNSPLHF. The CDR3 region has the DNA TGCGCCAGCAGCCGGCTCGGGACGGATAATTCACCCCTCCACTTT.

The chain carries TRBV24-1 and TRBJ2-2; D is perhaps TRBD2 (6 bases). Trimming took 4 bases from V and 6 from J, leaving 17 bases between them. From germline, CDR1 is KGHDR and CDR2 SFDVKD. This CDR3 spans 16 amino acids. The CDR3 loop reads CATSDLSGERSGELFF. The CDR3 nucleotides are TGTGCCACCAGTGACCTTAGCGGAGAGAGGTCCGGGGAGCTGTTTTTT.

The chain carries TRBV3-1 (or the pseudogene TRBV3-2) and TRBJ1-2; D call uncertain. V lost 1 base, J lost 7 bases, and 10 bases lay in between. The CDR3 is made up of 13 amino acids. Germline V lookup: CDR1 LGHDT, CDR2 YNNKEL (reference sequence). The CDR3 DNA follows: TGTGCCAGCAGCCAAGTGAGTTCGGGTGGCTACACCTTC. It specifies CASSQVSSGGYTF.

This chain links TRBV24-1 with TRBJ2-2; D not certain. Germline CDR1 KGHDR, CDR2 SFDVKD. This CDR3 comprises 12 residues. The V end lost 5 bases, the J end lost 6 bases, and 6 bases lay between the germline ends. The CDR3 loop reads CATSAGPGELFF. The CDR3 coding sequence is TGTGCCACCAGTGCCGGTCCCGGGGAGCTGTTTTTT.

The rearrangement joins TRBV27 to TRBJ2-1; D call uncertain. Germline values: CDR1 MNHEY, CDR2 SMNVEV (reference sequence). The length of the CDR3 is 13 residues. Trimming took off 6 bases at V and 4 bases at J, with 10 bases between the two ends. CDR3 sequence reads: CASSSTSYNEQFF. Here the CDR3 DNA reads TGTGCCAGCAGCTCGACCTCATACAATGAGCAGTTCTTC.

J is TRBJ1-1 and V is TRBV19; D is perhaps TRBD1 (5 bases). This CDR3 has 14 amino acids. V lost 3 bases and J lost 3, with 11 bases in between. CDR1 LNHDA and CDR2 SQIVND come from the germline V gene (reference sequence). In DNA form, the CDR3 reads TGTGCCAGTAGTATCGGGGGAATGGACACTGAAGCTTTCTTT. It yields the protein CASSIGGMDTEAFF. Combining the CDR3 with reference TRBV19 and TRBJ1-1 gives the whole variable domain DGGITQSPKYLFRKEGQNVTLSCEQNLNHDAMYWYRQDPGQGLRLIYYSQIVNDFQKGDIAEGYSVSREKKESFPLTVTSAQKNPTAFYLCASSIGGMDTEAFFGQGTRLTVV.

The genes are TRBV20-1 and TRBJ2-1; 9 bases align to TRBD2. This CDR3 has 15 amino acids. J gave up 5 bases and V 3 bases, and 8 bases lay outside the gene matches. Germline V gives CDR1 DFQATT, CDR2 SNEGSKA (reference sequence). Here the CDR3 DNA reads TGCAGTGCTAGTCTAGCGGGACCCTGGGACAATGAGCAGTTCTTC. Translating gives CSASLAGPWDNEQFF.

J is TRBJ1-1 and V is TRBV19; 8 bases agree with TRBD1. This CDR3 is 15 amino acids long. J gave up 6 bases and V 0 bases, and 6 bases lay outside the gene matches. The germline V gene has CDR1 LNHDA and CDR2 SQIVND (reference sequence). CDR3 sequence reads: CASSIDLVTGAEAFF. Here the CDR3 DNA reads TGTGCCAGTAGTATAGATCTGGTGACAGGGGCTGAAGCTTTCTTT.

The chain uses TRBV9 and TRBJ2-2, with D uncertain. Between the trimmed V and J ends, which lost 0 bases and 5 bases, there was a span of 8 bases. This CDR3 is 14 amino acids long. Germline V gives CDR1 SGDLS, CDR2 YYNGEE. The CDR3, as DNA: TGTGCCAGCAGCGTAGCAGGAGTGACCGGGGAGCTGTTTTTT. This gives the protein CASSVAGVTGELFF.

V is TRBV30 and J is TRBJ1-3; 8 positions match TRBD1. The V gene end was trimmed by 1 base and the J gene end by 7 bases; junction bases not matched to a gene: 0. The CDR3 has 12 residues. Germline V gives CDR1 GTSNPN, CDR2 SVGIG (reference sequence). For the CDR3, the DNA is TGTGCCTGGAGTGCAGGGGGCAACACCATATATTTT. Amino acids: CAWSAGGNTIYF.